These 18 T cell receptor beta chains share one sample of origin, sequenced in a study of T cell repertoires in cytomegalovirus infection. TCRdb independently ran MiXCR on the reads; one entry per CDR3 protein. The top ten hold more than 40% of the sample, which has about 570,000 distinct CDR3 sequences, around two fifths seen once. These receptors lack a known antigen. Material: cultured PBMCs, obtained from culture after CMV antigen stimulation. The receptors shown here come from a human donor in good health (CMV status not recorded). Some clones in this sample may be carry-over from other donors' samples.

The V and J genes are TRBV5-1 and TRBJ2-1; 7 bases agree with TRBD1. Unmatched junction bases numbered 11, after V lost 4 bases and J lost 10 bases. The CDR3 extends over 14 amino acids. CDR1 and CDR2 from the germline V gene are SGHRS and YFSETQ. CDR3 loop: CASSEGATLREQFF. The CDR3 bases are TGCGCCAGCAGCGAGGGGGCCACATTACGGGAGCAGTTCTTC.

CDR3 nucleotide sequence: TGTGCCAGCAGTTTTCAGGGGGCAAAAGATACGCAGTATTTT. Encoded protein: CASSFQGAKDTQYF. V usage is TRBV12-3 or TRBV12-4 and J usage is TRBJ2-3, with TRBD1 matching over 8 bases. The V and J ends lost 3 bases and 5 bases, in that order; junction bases with no gene match: 4. The CDR3 runs to 14 residues.

This chain connects TRBV6-1 to TRBJ2-2, with 7 bases aligning to TRBD1. V shed 6 bases and J 0 bases; nucleotides not matched to a gene: 4. Germline CDR1 is MNHNS and CDR2 is SASEGT. The CDR3 contains 15 residues. Here the CDR3 DNA reads TGTGCCAGCAGAACCGGGACAGCGAACACCGGGGAGCTGTTTTTT. Translating gives CASRTGTANTGELFF.

The rearrangement joins TRBV7-8 to TRBJ2-7; D is undetermined. Germline V gene data show CDR1 as SGHVS and CDR2 as FQNEAQ. The V end was cut by 5 bases, the J end by 0 bases, with 14 bases between. The CDR3 loop spans 15 amino acids. The CDR3 here is CASSRTVEPSYEQYF. The DNA of the CDR3 is TGTGCCAGCAGCCGAACTGTAGAGCCCTCCTACGAGCAGTACTTC.

This chain joins TRBV4-3 and TRBJ2-7; TRBD1 is a possible D gene (5 bases). The length of the CDR3 is 16 residues. The V end was cut by 4 bases, the J end by 4 bases, with 20 bases between. CDR1 and CDR2 (germline): LGHNA, YSLEER. CDR3 region: CASSPAKGAGLYEQYF. The CDR3 DNA reads as TGCGCCAGCAGCCCCGCGAAGGGCGCAGGGCTTTACGAGCAGTACTTC.

V is TRBV25-1 and J is TRBJ1-6; 7 nucleotides line up with TRBD1. The trim removed 8 bases at V and 8 bases at J, leaving 12 bases unmatched. Germline V gene lookup returns CDR1 MGHDK and CDR2 SYGVNS. The CDR3 contains 15 residues. CDR3 DNA: TGTGCCAGCTCCCCTTTTGGAGGGGGCCATTCACCCCTCCACTTT. Its protein product is CASSPFGGGHSPLHF. The full variable domain, completed using reference TRBV25-1 and TRBJ1-6, is EADIYQTPRYLVIGTGKKITLECSQTMGHDKMYWYQQDPGMELHLIHYSYGVNSTEKGDLSSESTVSRIRTEHFPLTLESARPSHTSQYLCASSPFGGGHSPLHFGNGTRLTVT.

This clonotype came up once. This sequence joins TRBV5-1 and TRBJ2-7; possibly TRBD2 for D (6 bases). CDR3 length: 13 residues. Looked up from germline, CDR1 is SGHRS and CDR2 is YFSETQ. V was trimmed by 7 bases and J by 0 bases, leaving 11 bases between them. CDR3 sequence (DNA): TGCGCCAGCCGGGACTTGAACTCCTACGAGCAGTACTTC. Protein: CASRDLNSYEQYF.

This chain links TRBV7-2 with TRBJ2-3, with D possibly being TRBD1 or TRBD2 (5 bases each). Per the germline V gene, CDR1 is SGHTA and CDR2 is FQGNSA. The CDR3 is 15 residues long. V was trimmed by 0 bases and J by 2 bases, leaving 9 bases between them. CDR3 protein: CASSLAGPATDTQYF. In DNA, the CDR3 is TGTGCCAGCAGCTTAGCGGGACCAGCCACAGATACGCAGTATTTT.

The chain joins TRBV2 to TRBJ2-7, with TRBD2 identical over 8 bases. This CDR3 has 14 amino acids. CDR1 is SNHLY and CDR2 is FYNNEI in the germline V gene. V was pared by 3 bases and J by 7 bases, with 8 bases of the junction left unmatched. Written as DNA, the CDR3 is TGTGCCAGCAGTGATTCCGGGAGGGCTTGGGAGCAGTACTTC. Its protein is CASSDSGRAWEQYF. Full variable domain (rest looked up from reference TRBV2 and TRBJ2-7): EPEVTQTPSHQVTQMGQEVILRCVPISNHLYFYWYRQILGQKVEFLVSFYNNEISEKSEIFDDQFSVERPDGSNFTLKIRSTKLEDSAMYFCASSDSGRAWEQYFGPGTRLTVT.

The chain links TRBV28 to TRBJ1-3, with TRBD1 as a possible D gene (6 bases). The CDR3 consists of 17 residues. Germline CDR1 and CDR2: MDHEN and SYDVKM. The V gene lost 4 bases and the J gene lost 4 bases, with 20 bases spanning the gap. The CDR3: CASSSAAQGWGGNTIYF. CDR3 DNA sequence: TGTGCCAGCAGTTCAGCCGCACAGGGTTGGGGGGGAAACACCATATATTTT.

This clonotype was observed many times. V and J are TRBV7-2 and TRBJ2-3, with TRBD1 as a possible D gene (5 bases). From germline, CDR1 is SGHTA and CDR2 FQGNSA. V gave up 2 bases and J gave up 4 bases, with 7 bases separating them. This CDR3 is 13 amino acids long. In DNA form, the CDR3 reads TGTGCCAGCAGCTTAATAGGGGCAGATACGCAGTATTTT. Its translation: CASSLIGADTQYF.

The rearrangement links TRBV5-1 to TRBJ2-3; D might be TRBD2 (6 bases). Trimming took off 2 bases at V and 3 bases at J, with 10 bases between the two ends. The CDR3 consists of 14 residues. Germline loops: CDR1 SGHRS, CDR2 YFSETQ. CDR3 sequence: CASSFAGSTDTQYF. Written as DNA, the CDR3 is TGCGCCAGCAGCTTTGCGGGAAGTACAGATACGCAGTATTTT.

V gene TRBV4-3 combines with J gene TRBJ2-1; TRBD2 matches at 8 bases. The germline V gene has CDR1 LGHNA and CDR2 YSLEER. Trimming took 2 bases from V and 2 from J; bases not matched to a gene: 11. The CDR3 is 18 amino acids. The CDR3: CASSQPTFSGTTYNEQFF. CDR3 DNA: TGCGCCAGCAGCCAACCGACCTTTAGCGGGACTACCTACAATGAGCAGTTCTTC.

Only a few counts were recorded for this clonotype. This chain uses TRBV19 with TRBJ2-3; the match to TRBD2 covers 8 bases. This CDR3 is built from 18 residues. CDR1 is LNHDA, CDR2 SQIVND, per germline (reference sequence). The V and J ends lost 5 bases and 6 bases, in that order; junction bases with no gene match: 19. The CDR3 region has the DNA TGTGCCAGTAGTCTCCGACCGGGAGGGTCAATCAGGGCGGATACGCAGTATTTT. This encodes CASSLRPGGSIRADTQYF. Filled out from reference TRBV19 and TRBJ2-3, the complete variable domain reads DGGITQSPKYLFRKEGQNVTLSCEQNLNHDAMYWYRQDPGQGLRLIYYSQIVNDFQKGDIAEGYSVSREKKESFPLTVTSAQKNPTAFYLCASSLRPGGSIRADTQYFGPGTRLTVL.

The rearrangement uses TRBV12-3 or TRBV12-4 and TRBJ2-3; D gene uncertain. V was clipped by 5 bases and J by 6 bases, with 12 bases between them. The CDR3 has 13 amino acids. The CDR3 region has the DNA TGTGCCAGCAGTAGATCAGGTCCGGATACGCAGTATTTT. This sequence encodes CASSRSGPDTQYF.

J is TRBJ1-5 and V is TRBV6-5, with D unresolved. CDR3 length equals 15 residues. V lost 5 bases and J 3 bases, leaving 14 bases between the germline ends. Germline CDR1 is MNHEY and CDR2 is SVGAGI. CDR3 DNA: TGTGCCAGCAGTCGTCGGGCGGATTACAATCAGCCCCAGCATTTT. Translated, it gives CASSRRADYNQPQHF.

The chain employs TRBV23-1 and TRBJ2-1; D is possibly TRBD2 (6 bases). TRBV23-1 is an ORF, with its function uncertain. Between the trimmed V and J ends, which lost 1 base and 2 bases, there was a span of 12 bases. The CDR3 totals 16 residues. The CDR3 region is CASSQCFRLAYNEQFF. CDR3 bases: TGCGCCAGCAGTCAATGTTTTAGACTAGCCTACAATGAGCAGTTCTTC.

The rearrangement joins TRBV6-2 or TRBV6-3 to TRBJ2-7; D is unresolved. The CDR3 is 14 residues long. V was clipped by 5 bases and J by 0 bases, with 11 bases between them. Germline V gene lookup returns CDR1 MNHEY and CDR2 SVGEGT. CDR3 residues: CASSKDGFSYEQYF. The CDR3 DNA follows: TGTGCCAGCAGTAAGGACGGGTTCTCCTACGAGCAGTACTTC.